A single sample gave rise to the 32 T cell receptor beta chains below, sequenced in a study of cytomegalovirus exposure and HLA in healthy donors. The primer mix had 60 Vbeta and 13 Jbeta primers. TCRdb keeps only in-frame clones here, not all; method: immunoSEQ multiplex PCR. The table records more than 140,000 clones, roughly 75% of them present only once. The sequencing sample was made of PBMCs. Receptors originate from a man in his forties in good health and CMV-seronegative.

This clone was seen more than once but under ten times. CDR3 DNA: TGTGCCAGCAGCACCCAGGCGGGCCACAATGAGCAGTTCTTC. Its protein product is CASSTQAGHNEQFF. The gene calls are TRBV7-7 and TRBJ2-1; D is perhaps TRBD2 (5 bases). The CDR3 is 14 amino acids. V was trimmed by 5 bases and J by 5 bases, leaving 13 bases between them. Germline V CDR1 and CDR2: SSHAT, FNYEAQ (reference sequence).

V and J are TRBV29-1 and TRBJ2-1; 7 positions match TRBD1. The germline CDR1 and CDR2 sequences are SQVTM and ANQGSEA. The ends lost 5 bases at V and 4 bases at J; junction bases unmatched: 14. The length of the CDR3 is 16 residues. CDR3 region: CSVLAGQASPYNEQFF. Here the CDR3 DNA reads TGCAGCGTTCTCGCCGGACAGGCGTCCCCTTACAATGAGCAGTTCTTC.

V usage is TRBV18 and J usage is TRBJ1-1; D not certain. Trimming left V 2 bases short and J 3 bases short, with 7 bases between. Germline V gene sequence: CDR1 KGHSH, CDR2 LQKENI. The CDR3 covers 13 residues. CDR3 amino acids: CASSPYGDTEAFF. The DNA for the CDR3 is TGTGCCAGCTCACCATACGGGGACACTGAAGCTTTCTTT.

The genes are TRBV5-1 and TRBJ2-6, with 8 bases fitting TRBD2. The trim removed 2 bases at V and 4 bases at J, leaving 5 bases unmatched. The germline gives CDR1 SGHRS, CDR2 YFSETQ. The CDR3 is 16 amino acids. The CDR3 DNA is TGCGCCAGCAGCTTCGGGGGGGCGGAGGGGGCCAACGTCCTGACTTTC. This encodes CASSFGGAEGANVLTF.

The rearrangement links TRBV9 to TRBJ1-4, with D uncertain. The CDR3 has 13 residues. Germline CDR1 SGDLS, CDR2 YYNGEE. Trimming removed 3 bases from V and 4 bases from J, with 7 bases in between. CDR3 sequence: CASSANYNEKLFF. As DNA, the CDR3 is TGTGCCAGCAGCGCAAACTATAATGAAAAACTGTTTTTT.

The chain joins TRBV6-4 to TRBJ2-3; D not certain. CDR1 MRHNA and CDR2 SNTAGT come from the germline V gene. Trimming took 3 bases from V and 2 from J, leaving 9 bases between them. The CDR3 has 14 amino acids. CDR3 DNA: TGTGCCAGCAGTGAATCCCAGGACACAGATACGCAGTATTTT. Its protein product is CASSESQDTDTQYF.

The V gene is TRBV13, the J gene TRBJ1-1; 10 nucleotides match TRBD1. The CDR3 sequence is 15 residues long. CDR1 PRHDT and CDR2 FYEKMQ come from the germline V gene (reference sequence). V trimming: 5 bases; J trimming: 4 bases; junction bases outside the gene matches: 7. CDR3 residues: CASSPGQGLSTEAFF. The DNA of the CDR3 is TGTGCCAGCAGCCCGGGACAGGGGCTGAGCACTGAAGCTTTCTTT.

As to this clone: The same CDR3 can be traced to other DNA sequences in this sample. V is TRBV5-1 and J is TRBJ2-5; 10 bases map to TRBD1. Germline V lookup: CDR1 SGHRS, CDR2 YFSETQ. The CDR3 length is 15 residues. Germline trimming cut 0 bases from V and 3 bases from J; bases unmatched to any gene: 2. CDR3 sequence reads: CASSLAGTGEETQYF. CDR3 nucleotides: TGCGCCAGCAGCTTGGCCGGGACAGGGGAAGAGACCCAGTACTTC. Full variable domain (missing parts from reference TRBV5-1 and TRBJ2-5): KAGVTQTPRYLIKTRGQQVTLSCSPISGHRSVSWYQQTPGQGLQFLFEYFSETQRNKGNFPGRFSGRQFSNSRSEMNVSTLELGDSALYLCASSLAGTGEETQYFGPGTRLLVL.

The chain employs TRBV7-6 and TRBJ2-3; D is unresolved. This CDR3 has 15 amino acids. CDR1 and CDR2 from the germline V gene are SGHVS and FNYEAQ. With 1 base removed from V and 0 bases from J, the gap between germline ends came to 8 bases. The CDR3 spells CASSLDPGSTDTQYF. The CDR3 nucleotides read TGTGCCAGCAGCTTAGATCCCGGGAGCACAGATACGCAGTATTTT.

The chain employs TRBV28 and TRBJ2-7; 7 nucleotides align to TRBD1. The CDR3 runs 16 residues. The V segment lost 3 bases and the J segment 3 bases; nucleotides outside the gene matches: 11. Per germline, CDR1 MDHEN and CDR2 SYDVKM. CDR3 in DNA: TGTGCCAGCAGTTTTACTGGGACAGCAGGTCTCTACGAGCAGTACTTC. Protein sequence: CASSFTGTAGLYEQYF. The entire variable domain, with the rest obtained from reference TRBV28 and TRBJ2-7, is as follows: DVKVTQSSRYLVKRTGEKVFLECVQDMDHENMFWYRQDPGLGLRLIYFSYDVKMKEKGDIPEGYSVSREKKERFSLILESASTNQTSMYLCASSFTGTAGLYEQYFGPGTRLTVT.

The chain couples TRBV19 to TRBJ2-1; D is perhaps TRBD2 (6 bases). The germline CDR1 and CDR2 sequences are LNHDA and SQIVND (reference sequence). V shed 10 bases and J shed 7 bases, with 23 bases lying between them. This CDR3 is built from 15 residues. The CDR3 spells CATRLGQGAGNEQFF. In DNA form, the CDR3 reads TGTGCCACCAGGTTAGGGCAGGGTGCGGGAAATGAGCAGTTCTTC.

The chain is built from TRBV7-8 and TRBJ2-1, with TRBD2 matching over 14 bases. Trimming removed 2 bases from V and 0 bases from J; junction bases left unmatched: 6. Germline CDR1 reads SGHVS; CDR2 reads FQNEAQ. The CDR3 length is 19 residues. The CDR3 DNA reads TGTGCCAGCAGCTTATCGGCGACTAGCGGGGGGGCCTCCTACAATGAGCAGTTCTTC. Amino acid sequence: CASSLSATSGGASYNEQFF.

In its sample, this clone was seen once. V is TRBV6-5 and J is TRBJ1-1; 7 bases are a match to TRBD1. CDR3 length: 11 amino acids. J was trimmed by 7 bases and V by 7 bases; bases with no gene match: 3. CDR1 and CDR2 (germline): MNHEY, SVGAGI. The CDR3 reads CASKQGCEAFF. In DNA, the CDR3 is TGTGCCAGCAAACAGGGGTGTGAAGCTTTCTTT.

The V and J genes are TRBV28 and TRBJ1-2; D unclear. Germline V gives CDR1 MDHEN, CDR2 SYDVKM. CDR3 length: 13 amino acids. The V and J ends lost 4 bases and 6 bases respectively, with 12 bases between them. CDR3 coding DNA: TGTGCCAGCAGTTCCCGACTGAAAGATGGCTACACCTTC. Translation gives CASSSRLKDGYTF.

This clone has a handful of counts. The chain is built from TRBV7-2 and TRBJ2-5; D not certain. The CDR3 consists of 13 residues. Germline lookup yields CDR1 SGHTA and CDR2 FQGNSA. V was cut by 5 bases and J by 5 bases, with 12 bases left in between. This chain's CDR3 is CASSLSLGETQYF. The CDR3 DNA follows: TGTGCCAGCAGCCTGAGTCTCGGGGAGACCCAGTACTTC.

The J gene is TRBJ1-1, the V gene TRBV2; D ambiguous. The CDR3 totals 13 residues. V was clipped by 2 bases and J by 5 bases, with 9 bases between them. CDR1 and CDR2 from the germline V gene are SNHLY and FYNNEI. The CDR3 nucleotides read TGTGCCAGCAGTGAAAATACGGGGACTGAAGCTTTCTTT. This gives the protein CASSENTGTEAFF. Full variable domain (rest looked up from reference TRBV2 and TRBJ1-1): EPEVTQTPSHQVTQMGQEVILRCVPISNHLYFYWYRQILGQKVEFLVSFYNNEISEKSEIFDDQFSVERPDGSNFTLKIRSTKLEDSAMYFCASSENTGTEAFFGQGTRLTVV.

This chain joins TRBV7-3 and TRBJ2-5, with D unresolved. The end of the DNA fits TRBJ2-7 better, so the J call may be wrong. This CDR3 comprises 14 residues. The germline gives CDR1 SGHTA, CDR2 FQGTGA. CDR3 residues: CASSLLGRSNEQYF. Written as DNA, the CDR3 is TGTGCCAGCAGCTTATTAGGCAGGTCGAACGAGCAGTACTTC.

The genes are TRBV11-2 and TRBJ1-5; perhaps TRBD1 as D (6 bases). The CDR3 sequence is 16 residues long. V lost 1 base to trimming and J lost 2 bases, with 12 bases between them. CDR1 is SGHAT and CDR2 is FQNNGV in the germline V gene. The CDR3 here is CASSLGTGSGNQPQHF. In nucleotides, the CDR3 is TGTGCCAGCAGCTTAGGTACAGGGAGCGGCAATCAGCCCCAGCATTTT.

This clone has more than one count but fewer than ten. The chain links TRBV5-1 to TRBJ1-1; 11 bases match TRBD1. Germline assignment: CDR1 SGHRS and CDR2 YFSETQ. V lost 1 base and J lost 7; bases outside the gene matches: 6. The CDR3 contains 15 residues. The CDR3 DNA reads as TGCGCCAGCAGCTTGACCGGGACAGGGGGGAATGAAGCTTTCTTT. Its protein is CASSLTGTGGNEAFF.

The genes are TRBV19 and TRBJ1-1, with D possibly TRBD1 on 6 matching bases. This CDR3 contains 13 residues. Germline CDR1 LNHDA, CDR2 SQIVND (reference sequence). V lost 4 bases and J 5 bases, leaving 11 bases between the germline ends. CDR3 nucleotides: TGTGCCAGTAGTAGAACAGGGCAGACTGAAGCTTTCTTT. The encoded protein is CASSRTGQTEAFF.

The V and J genes are TRBV18 and TRBJ2-6; D is undetermined. Germline V gene sequence: CDR1 KGHSH, CDR2 LQKENI. The CDR3 is 16 amino acids. The ends were cut back, 4 bases at V and 0 bases at J, with 10 bases in the middle. The CDR3 spells CASSLSVVSGANVLTF. The DNA for the CDR3 is TGTGCCAGCTCACTTTCGGTCGTCTCTGGGGCCAACGTCCTGACTTTC.

V and J are TRBV6-5 and TRBJ2-2, with 12 nucleotides matching TRBD2. The junction had 2 bases not matched to a gene; V was cut back by 5 bases and J by 7 bases. The CDR3 covers 14 residues. Germline CDR1 reads MNHEY; CDR2 reads SVGAGI. CDR3 DNA sequence: TGTGCCAGCAGTCTAGCGGGGGGGCACGGGGAGCTGTTTTTT. This codes for CASSLAGGHGELFF.

The chain is built from TRBV28 and TRBJ1-6; no reliable D call. CDR3 length: 15 amino acids. Trimming left V 2 bases short and J 5 bases short, with 10 bases between. Germline V CDR1 and CDR2: MDHEN, SYDVKM. The CDR3 region has the DNA TGTGCCAGCAGTTTAGGGCAGTCCCATAATTCACCCCTCCACTTT. Translation gives CASSLGQSHNSPLHF.

Concerning this clone: An end of the junction does not agree with germline; a read error may underlie this. Additional DNA sequences in this sample encode the identical CDR3. This chain connects TRBV6-6 to TRBJ1-2, with D maybe TRBD1 (5 bases). CDR1 MNHNY and CDR2 SVGAGI come from the germline V gene (reference sequence). The CDR3 contains 14 residues. The CDR3 protein is CASRPLQDIYGYTF. DNA for the CDR3: TGCGCCAGCAGGCCTCTCCAGGACATCTATGGCTACACCTTC.

The chain links TRBV14 to TRBJ2-1; 9 bases are shared with TRBD2. The V gene end was trimmed by 2 bases and the J gene end by 4 bases; junction bases not matched to a gene: 12. Germline loops: CDR1 SGHDN, CDR2 FVKESK. The CDR3 totals 18 residues. The CDR3, as DNA: TGTGCCAGCAGCCAATTACTCTGGCGGGGGGGGGCTTACAATGAGCAGTTCTTC. It yields the protein CASSQLLWRGGAYNEQFF.

This chain links TRBV9 with TRBJ2-5, with D hard to call. V lost 0 bases to trimming and J lost 1 base, with 16 bases between them. This CDR3 spans 17 amino acids. Looked up from germline, CDR1 is SGDLS and CDR2 is YYNGEE. This CDR3 reads CASSVATMGSLQETQYF. For the CDR3, the DNA is TGTGCCAGCAGCGTAGCTACAATGGGCAGCCTCCAAGAGACCCAGTACTTC. Looking up the rest from reference TRBV9 and TRBJ2-5 gives the full variable domain: DSGVTQTPKHLITATGQRVTLRCSPRSGDLSVYWYQQSLDQGLQFLIQYYNGEERAKGNILERFSAQQFPDLHSELNLSSLELGDSALYFCASSVATMGSLQETQYFGPGTRLLVL.

The chain links TRBV18 to TRBJ1-1; 11 nucleotides line up with TRBD1. V shed 2 bases and J 5 bases; nucleotides not matched to a gene: 7. The CDR3 loop spans 16 amino acids. Germline V lookup: CDR1 KGHSH, CDR2 LQKENI. CDR3 in amino acids: CASSPVLGQGETEAFF. CDR3 coding DNA: TGTGCCAGCTCACCAGTCTTGGGACAGGGGGAAACTGAAGCTTTCTTT.

V and J are TRBV9 and TRBJ1-1; D is unresolved. The CDR3 totals 12 residues. The V end was cut by 5 bases, the J end by 3 bases, with 8 bases between. The germline V gene has CDR1 SGDLS and CDR2 YYNGEE. The CDR3 spells CASSRGDTEAFF. CDR3 nucleotide sequence: TGTGCCAGCAGTCGGGGAGACACTGAAGCTTTCTTT.

The chain combines TRBV5-4 with TRBJ2-3; no clear D. Trimming stripped 4 bases from V and 8 bases from J, with 11 bases between. Germline CDR1 SGHNT, CDR2 YYREEE (reference sequence). This CDR3 region has 12 residues. The CDR3: CASSLKAATQYF. The CDR3 DNA sequence: TGTGCCAGCAGCCTCAAGGCGGCTACGCAGTATTTT.

The CDR3 is CASSFIPGGGYTF. DNA of the CDR3: TGCGCCAGCAGCTTTATCCCAGGGGGTGGCTACACCTTC. The V call is TRBV5-1, the J call TRBJ1-2, with 7 bases fitting TRBD1. The V segment lost 2 bases and the J segment 7 bases; nucleotides outside the gene matches: 5. Germline V gene data show CDR1 as SGHRS and CDR2 as YFSETQ. The CDR3 extends over 13 amino acids.

The chain links TRBV6-1 to TRBJ1-2, with TRBD1 as a possible D gene (5 bases). The CDR3 consists of 15 residues. Deletions cut 4 bases from V and 1 base from J, with 13 bases between. Germline V gene sequence: CDR1 MNHNS, CDR2 SASEGT. The DNA for the CDR3 is TGTGCCAGCAGTGCGACAGAGGCGCTTAACTATGGCTACACCTTC. It codes for CASSATEALNYGYTF.

The J gene is TRBJ2-6, the V gene TRBV25-1; 12 bases align to TRBD2. V was pared by 3 bases and J by 2 bases, with 5 bases of the junction left unmatched. The CDR3 sequence is 18 residues long. Germline V lookup: CDR1 MGHDK, CDR2 SYGVNS. The CDR3 DNA reads as TGTGCCAGCAGTGATACTAGCGGGGGGTCGCCTGGGGCCAACGTCCTGACTTTC. Its translation: CASSDTSGGSPGANVLTF.